This T cell receptor beta chain was profiled in a study of blood T cell repertoires in COVID-19 (dated by TCRdb to the early 2020s). Broadly, across the study: Samples covering the acute and convalescent phases of COVID-19 were provided by collaborators in the United States, Italy and Spain. The material from the prospective study consisted of cDNA or gDNA derived from T cells, B-cell-depleted T cells, or PBMCs. Subjects who had been exposed to COVID-19, were actively infected with it, or had recovered from it provided the deeply sampled blood TCRbeta repertoires that made up the dataset. The repertoires were released in a freely available public database meant as a resource for research on the immune response to SARS-CoV-2. Samples came from the ongoing ImmuneRACE study (first 160 participants) plus 1,254 subjects from 6 global collaborators. The sample metadata nearly always contained a de-identified subject ID, COVID-19 status, age in years and sex. Where HLA class I and class II types were available, the types were taken from metadata supplied by the sample provider, not from assay-based typing. Findings and caveats that apply to the study as a whole: The quantity of clinical and demographic metadata differed by source and by participant and was supplied without curation.

Collaborating institutions collected whole blood in K2EDTA tubes following their own protocols. For TCRbeta analysis, collaborators shipped samples as frozen whole blood, isolated PBMCs, or DNA extracted from either of those sample types. The CDR3 numbers 16 residues from cysteine through phenylalanine. Only the CDR3 part of the read is kept: 48 bases, read in frame from the first base. The trim is 4 bases for V and 7 bases for J, with a gap of 18 bases between the germline ends. The germline V gene yields SGHRS for CDR1 and YFSETQ for CDR2. TCRbeta CDR3 regions were amplified from genomic DNA using the immunoSEQ Assay, a bias-controlled multiplex PCR. In the authors' own workflow: The number of nucleated cells in each sample was estimated from the amplification of reference gene primers within the assay. Sequence reads were collapsed and filtered to measure the absolute abundance of every unique TCRbeta CDR3 rearrangement. For each sample, productive Simpson clonality was calculated by taking the square root of Simpson's diversity index across productive rearrangements. What TCRdb holds here is the immuneACCESS table cut down to in-frame rearrangements. Part of the clones is not present; checked against another copy, under half of the missing clones reflect an unresolved V gene, and the others are unexplained. The D gene and trimming were derived from the DNA, and the V and J assignments and clone size from that table. For this sample the table gives over 85,000 clones, of which 75% to 90% were detected only once. The leading ten clones occupy approximately 6.8% of the sample.

This clone was counted only a few times. What antigen it recognizes has not been identified. No base qualities exist here, and no much larger clone lies one base off it. The sequenced sample consisted of peripheral blood. The chain joins TRBV5-1 to TRBJ1-6; the D gene is possibly TRBD1, with 6 bases matching. This TCR was sampled from a man aged 60 to 75 with acute or convalescent COVID-19. CDR3 loop: CASSASQGPQNSPLHF. Here is the DNA: TGCGCCAGCAGCGCATCCCAGGGGCCTCAAAATTCACCCCTCCACTTT.